This T cell receptor beta chain comes out of a study of cytomegalovirus exposure and HLA in healthy donors. Study findings and constraints: Another analysis was done later, and it associated around 15,000 TCR beta sequences with HLA alleles at 0.05 false discovery rate. With high specificity and sensitivity, the classifier reportedly diagnosed cytomegalovirus status.

About this clone itself: Its antigen is as yet unknown.

The length of the CDR3 is 15 residues. V was clipped by 6 bases and J by 0 bases; unmatched bases: 6. CDR1 and CDR2 (germline): SGHKS, YYEKEE (reference sequence). The PCR made use of 60 Vbeta and 13 Jbeta primers. Measured with immunoSEQ multiplex PCR; TCRdb has only the in-frame clones, and not every one. The table has approximately 150,000 clones, roughly 70% seen once. Sequenced sample: PBMCs. The receptor was derived from a middle-aged woman in good health and CMV-seronegative. The rearrangement joins TRBV5-5 to TRBJ1-2; 9 bases map to TRBD1. The CDR3 DNA sequence: TGTGCCAGCATCCAGGACAGGGGAGCTAACTATGGCTACACCTTC. Translating it yields CASIQDRGANYGYTF.